The 32 T cell receptor beta chains given below trace back to one sample, sequenced in a study of T-cell reconstitution after alpha-beta-depleted transplantation in children. A library of TCRbeta sequences, prepared with unique molecular identifiers, was generated. MiXCR, run by TCRdb on the PCR reads, gives a single entry per CDR3 protein. The table has hundreds of thousands of distinct CDR3 sequences, 16% seen once. Source: PBMCs from the stem cell graft donor, taken from the stem cell graft. These receptors originate from a human donor who donated a stem cell graft to a child with acute myeloid leukemia.

This clonotype was recorded many times. This chain uses TRBV20-1 with TRBJ2-7; D may be TRBD1 (6 bases). The CDR3 extends over 11 amino acids. The V end lost 6 bases, the J end lost 4 bases, and 10 bases lay between the germline ends. CDR1 and CDR2 (germline): DFQATT, SNEGSKA (reference sequence). DNA for the CDR3: TGCAGTGCCGGACAGACTTACGAGCAGTACTTC. Amino acid sequence: CSAGQTYEQYF.

This clonotype occurred a few times. The CDR3 bases are TGTGCCAGCAGCTTGGGACAGGGGGCACAAGATACGCAGTATTTT. Residues: CASSLGQGAQDTQYF. The V gene is TRBV7-9, the J gene TRBJ2-3; 12 positions match TRBD1. The CDR3 sequence is 15 residues long. Germline CDR1 and CDR2: SEHNR and FQNEAQ (reference sequence). The J segment lost 5 bases and the V segment lost 3 bases, leaving 3 bases of the junction unmatched.

The V and J genes are TRBV20-1 and TRBJ2-3; TRBD2 aligns across 9 bases. CDR1 DFQATT and CDR2 SNEGSKA come from the germline V gene (reference sequence). CDR3 size: 15 residues. V dropped 0 bases and J dropped 4; count of bases not matched to a gene: 5. The CDR3 loop reads CSARDGERGADTQYF. As DNA, the CDR3 is TGCAGTGCTAGAGATGGGGAGCGGGGGGCAGATACGCAGTATTTT.

In DNA, the CDR3 is TGTGCCACCAGTGACCCAGGGACAGCACAAGAGACCCAGTACTTC. Amino acid sequence: CATSDPGTAQETQYF. The V and J genes are TRBV24-1 and TRBJ2-5; 7 nucleotides line up with TRBD1. The V segment lost 4 bases and the J segment 2 bases; nucleotides outside the gene matches: 6. The CDR3 consists of 15 residues. Germline V gene data show CDR1 as KGHDR and CDR2 as SFDVKD.

This clonotype was counted ten times or more. The chain couples TRBV20-1 to TRBJ2-1, with 11 nucleotides matching TRBD2. V shed 5 bases, J shed 8 bases, and the junction held 8 bases outside the gene matches. The V gene's germline CDR1 is DFQATT and CDR2 SNEGSKA (reference sequence). This CDR3 is built from 14 residues. Here the CDR3 reads CSADYPGLADEQFF. DNA of the CDR3: TGCAGTGCTGACTACCCGGGACTAGCGGATGAGCAGTTCTTC.

The chain couples TRBV11-2 to TRBJ2-1; perhaps D is TRBD1 or TRBD2 (6 bases each). V lost 8 bases to trimming and J lost 6 bases, with 14 bases between them. Germline CDR1 SGHAT, CDR2 FQNNGV. This CDR3 comprises 13 residues. The DNA for the CDR3 is TGTGCCAGCTGGGGGGCAGGGATCAATGAGCAGTTCTTC. This codes for CASWGAGINEQFF.

The chain combines TRBV27 with TRBJ2-5; tentatively, D is TRBD1 (6 bases). Germline values: CDR1 MNHEY, CDR2 SMNVEV (reference sequence). The CDR3 spans 14 residues. The V end lost 4 bases, the J end lost 4 bases, and 13 bases lay between the germline ends. The CDR3 bases are TGTGCCAGCAGTTCTACAGGGAAGGGAGAGACCCAGTACTTC. Amino acids: CASSSTGKGETQYF.

This clonotype is a singleton in its sample. A much larger clone differs from this one at a single base, so this may be a read error. The chain is built from TRBV7-2 and TRBJ2-5; 8 bases are shared with TRBD2. The germline CDR1 and CDR2 sequences are SGHTA and FQGNSA. This CDR3 is 15 amino acids long. The CDR3 bases are TGTGCCATCAGCTTCTTCGGGACTAGACAAGAGACCCAGTACTTC. It specifies CAISFFGTRQETQYF.

This clonotype showed up many times. The chain has TRBV5-1 and TRBJ2-2; TRBD2 matches 7 bases. Trimming at V came to 4 bases and at J to 4 bases, leaving 7 bases not matched to a gene. This CDR3 has 15 amino acids. CDR1 SGHRS and CDR2 YFSETQ come from the germline V gene. The CDR3, as DNA: TGCGCCAGCAGCACCCTAGCGGAGTCCACCGGGGAGCTGTTTTTT. Translation: CASSTLAESTGELFF.

This sequence joins TRBV5-1 and TRBJ2-7; D possibly corresponds to TRBD2 (6 bases). CDR1 is SGHRS and CDR2 is YFSETQ in the germline V gene. CDR3 length: 14 amino acids. V lost 0 bases and J 5 bases, leaving 12 bases between the germline ends. CDR3: CASSLEATRNEQYF. The CDR3, as DNA: TGCGCCAGCAGCTTGGAGGCGACTAGGAACGAGCAGTACTTC.

This clonotype has more than one count but fewer than ten. This chain links TRBV15 with TRBJ1-2; D is undetermined. Germline V gives CDR1 LNHNV, CDR2 YYDKDF (reference sequence). The CDR3 runs 15 residues. Trimming pared 1 base from V and 4 bases from J, leaving 13 bases between. The CDR3 loop reads CATSRALPGAYGYTF. In DNA, the CDR3 is TGTGCCACCAGCAGAGCCCTTCCGGGAGCCTATGGCTACACCTTC.

This chain links TRBV29-1 with TRBJ2-7; D tentatively fits TRBD1 or TRBD2 (5 bases each). Trimming pared 3 bases from V and 2 bases from J, leaving 17 bases between. CDR1 SQVTM and CDR2 ANQGSEA come from the germline V gene. The CDR3 runs 15 residues. The CDR3 reads CSVEGVEGGAYEQYF. CDR3 DNA: TGCAGCGTTGAGGGGGTTGAAGGCGGAGCCTACGAGCAGTACTTC.

This clonotype was counted ten times or more. The rearrangement uses TRBV9 and TRBJ2-7; D gene uncertain. Germline V lookup: CDR1 SGDLS, CDR2 YYNGEE. CDR3 length: 15 residues. V shed 2 bases and J shed 1 base, with 13 bases lying between them. DNA for the CDR3: TGTGCCAGCAGCGTGTACGCGGTTCCGTCCTACGAGCAGTACTTC. Translating it yields CASSVYAVPSYEQYF.

This clonotype was seen more than once but under ten times. This chain links TRBV20-1 with TRBJ1-2; a weak D match, TRBD1 (6 bases). V was shortened by 1 base and J by 4 bases, with 13 bases between the two germline ends. The CDR3 loop spans 14 amino acids. Germline loops: CDR1 DFQATT, CDR2 SNEGSKA (reference sequence). The CDR3 region has the DNA TGCAGTGCTAGAGTCCCAGGGGATATCTATGGCTACACCTTC. This sequence encodes CSARVPGDIYGYTF.

The chain combines TRBV12-3 or TRBV12-4 with TRBJ1-5; 9 nucleotides match TRBD1. V lost 4 bases, J lost 6 bases, and 7 bases stayed unmatched. This CDR3 has 15 residues. The CDR3 nucleotides are TGTGCCAGCAGTTCCTACAGGGGGCTAGGTCAGCCCCAGCATTTT. Its protein is CASSSYRGLGQPQHF.

The V gene is TRBV7-9, the J gene TRBJ2-1, with 7 positions matching TRBD2. Germline loops: CDR1 SEHNR, CDR2 FQNEAQ (reference sequence). The ends lost 5 bases at V and 10 bases at J; junction bases unmatched: 8. The CDR3 extends over 13 amino acids. The CDR3 DNA sequence: TGTGCCAGCAGCCGCCCAGAAGCGGGGGAGCAGTTCTTC. Residues: CASSRPEAGEQFF.

This clonotype was recorded many times. This chain connects TRBV5-6 to TRBJ1-1, with D unresolved. There are 13 residues in the CDR3. In germline, CDR1 is SGHDT, CDR2 YYEEEE. Trimming cost V 3 bases and J 2 bases, with 8 bases left between them. The CDR3 sequence: CASSSQLNTEAFF. The CDR3 DNA reads TGTGCCAGCAGCTCTCAGCTAAACACTGAAGCTTTCTTT.

The chain is built from TRBV5-1 and TRBJ2-1; D ambiguous. Germline CDR1 SGHRS, CDR2 YFSETQ. The CDR3 consists of 13 residues. The V gene lost 5 bases and the J gene lost 2 bases, with 8 bases spanning the gap. This CDR3 is CASRFATYNEQFF. The CDR3 region has the DNA TGCGCCAGCAGATTTGCGACCTACAATGAGCAGTTCTTC.

This clonotype was recorded at least ten times. The chain links TRBV29-1 to TRBJ2-2; unclear D gene. V gave up 5 bases and J gave up 7 bases, with 11 bases separating them. Germline CDR1 is SQVTM and CDR2 is ANQGSEA. The CDR3 extends over 12 amino acids. The CDR3 sequence: CSVPDSFGELFF. CDR3 nucleotide sequence: TGCAGCGTTCCCGACTCCTTCGGGGAGCTGTTTTTT.

At least ten counts were recorded for this clonotype. The V call is TRBV6-5, the J call TRBJ2-7; the D is unclear. The CDR3 has 14 amino acids. Per germline, CDR1 MNHEY and CDR2 SVGAGI. V gave up 5 bases and J gave up 2 bases, with 13 bases separating them. CDR3 sequence: CASSPKAGPYEQYF. CDR3 sequence (DNA): TGTGCCAGCAGTCCTAAGGCCGGCCCCTACGAGCAGTACTTC.

The rearrangement uses TRBV27 and TRBJ2-2, with TRBD1 matching over 9 bases. The CDR3 has 18 amino acids. The V segment lost 4 bases and the J segment 1 base; nucleotides outside the gene matches: 10. The germline gives CDR1 MNHEY, CDR2 SMNVEV (reference sequence). CDR3 sequence (DNA): TGTGCCAGCAGTTCTCCCGGGACAGGGTATGGGAACACCGGGGAGCTGTTTTTT. The encoded protein is CASSSPGTGYGNTGELFF.

This clonotype has a count of ten or more. The V and J genes are TRBV7-2 and TRBJ1-3; no clear D. V was pared by 1 base and J by 0 bases, with 4 bases between. The CDR3 has 14 residues. Germline V CDR1 and CDR2: SGHTA, FQGNSA. This chain's CDR3 is CASSLDRSGNTIYF. DNA of the CDR3: TGTGCCAGCAGCTTAGATCGCTCTGGAAACACCATATATTTT.

The chain has TRBV24-1 and TRBJ2-3; TRBD2 matches 8 bases. With V trimmed by 4 bases and J by 2 bases, 7 bases remained unmatched. The CDR3 has 16 residues. The germline CDR1 and CDR2 sequences are KGHDR and SFDVKD. This CDR3 is CATSDPRTSLTDTQYF. For the CDR3, the DNA is TGTGCCACCAGTGACCCCCGGACTAGCCTCACAGATACGCAGTATTTT.

The sample holds many counts of this clonotype. V usage is TRBV20-1 and J usage is TRBJ1-1; possibly TRBD1 for D (6 bases). The CDR3 consists of 14 residues. Germline V gene data show CDR1 as DFQATT and CDR2 as SNEGSKA (reference sequence). V dropped 4 bases and J dropped 0 bases, with 12 bases sitting between them. CDR3 in amino acids: CSAKGGTVNTEAFF. The CDR3 DNA reads TGCAGTGCTAAGGGGGGGACCGTGAACACTGAAGCTTTCTTT.

In its sample, this clonotype was seen many times. The V call is TRBV20-1, the J call TRBJ2-1; D tentatively fits TRBD1 or TRBD2 (5 bases each). This CDR3 is 17 amino acids long. V lost 3 bases and J lost 1, with 19 bases in between. CDR1 is DFQATT and CDR2 is SNEGSKA in the germline V gene (reference sequence). The CDR3 nucleotides are TGCAGTGCTAGTCCTCAGTTGGGGGTTGGGTCCTACAATGAGCAGTTCTTC. Protein: CSASPQLGVGSYNEQFF.

Turning to this clonotype: One base away lies a much larger clone, so this may be a sequencing read error. The rearrangement joins TRBV20-1 to TRBJ2-7; 8 nucleotides match TRBD2. Germline CDR1 and CDR2: DFQATT and SNEGSKA (reference sequence). This CDR3 is built from 13 residues. After removal of 6 bases from V and 9 bases from J, the junction contained 13 bases not matched to a gene. CDR3 in amino acids: CSATTSASNGQYV. In nucleotides, the CDR3 is TGCAGTGCCACGACTAGCGCGAGCAATGGGCAGTACGTC.

The table lists this clonotype with a few counts. J is TRBJ2-3 and V is TRBV20-1; 10 bases fit TRBD2. The trim removed 4 bases at V and 3 bases at J, leaving 10 bases unmatched. CDR3 length: 16 residues. Germline V gene sequence: CDR1 DFQATT, CDR2 SNEGSKA (reference sequence). The CDR3 reads CSATFSGGFGTDTQYF. In DNA form, the CDR3 reads TGCAGTGCTACGTTTAGCGGGGGGTTCGGTACAGATACGCAGTATTTT.

The genes are TRBV4-3 and TRBJ2-1; D remains unclear. The CDR3 sequence is 14 residues long. V was cut by 0 bases and J by 2 bases, with 5 bases left in between. The V gene's germline CDR1 is LGHNA and CDR2 YSLEER. The CDR3 DNA reads as TGCGCCAGCAGCCAAGACACGACCTACAATGAGCAGTTCTTC. Its protein is CASSQDTTYNEQFF.

The J gene is TRBJ1-1, the V gene TRBV12-3 or TRBV12-4; D unresolved. The CDR3 loop spans 13 amino acids. V lost 8 bases, J lost 0 bases, and 10 bases lay in between. The CDR3 loop reads CASGPGMNTEAFF. The CDR3 DNA is TGTGCCAGCGGTCCCGGAATGAACACTGAAGCTTTCTTT.

The J gene is TRBJ2-3, the V gene TRBV11-1, with 7 nucleotides matching TRBD1. In germline, CDR1 is SGHAT, CDR2 FQDESV (reference sequence). J was trimmed by 0 bases and V by 4 bases; bases with no gene match: 13. The CDR3 is 18 amino acids. CDR3 nucleotide sequence: TGTGCCAGCAGCTCACCCGGGACAGCTACCTTTAGCACAGATACGCAGTATTTT. The encoded protein is CASSSPGTATFSTDTQYF.

The chain is built from TRBV18 and TRBJ2-1; TRBD2 matches 13 bases. Looked up from germline, CDR1 is KGHSH and CDR2 is LQKENI. This CDR3 has 15 amino acids. The trim removed 3 bases at V and 8 bases at J, leaving 4 bases unmatched. In DNA, the CDR3 is TGTGCCAGCTCACCGGGACTAGCGGGGTTGGATGAGCAGTTCTTC. Residues: CASSPGLAGLDEQFF.

This chain links TRBV7-2 with TRBJ2-5; D unclear. Germline CDR1 is SGHTA and CDR2 is FQGNSA. The CDR3 is 14 amino acids. Trimming pared 1 base from V and 3 bases from J, leaving 9 bases between. The CDR3 bases are TGTGCCAGCAGCTTAGACCCTAGAAAAGAGACCCAGTACTTC. Translation gives CASSLDPRKETQYF.